The 30 T cell receptor beta chains given below trace back to one sample, sequenced in a study of T cell responses to AZD1222 COVID-19 vaccine. Sequenced by immunoSEQ multiplex PCR; TCRdb stores in-frame clones only, minus some. The table includes about 55,000 clones, about 85% detected once. This specimen consisted of peripheral blood, obtained on day 0 of AZD1222 vaccination. The receptors were sampled from an adult in good health.

The chain couples TRBV2 to TRBJ2-1, with D possibly TRBD2 on 7 matching bases. V was shortened by 7 bases and J by 7 bases, with 14 bases between the two germline ends. There are 13 residues in the CDR3. Germline V CDR1 and CDR2: SNHLY, FYNNEI. The CDR3 nucleotides read TGTGCCAGCAAGACGGGGGGCGGGAATGAGCAGTTCTTC. Translating it yields CASKTGGGNEQFF.

The rearrangement uses TRBV19 and TRBJ1-1, with a tentative D call TRBD1 (5 bases). V lost 8 bases and J lost 0, with 16 bases in between. This CDR3 has 15 amino acids. The V gene's germline CDR1 is LNHDA and CDR2 SQIVND (reference sequence). Written as DNA, the CDR3 is TGTGCCAGTCAACCACCGGGACGTTTGAACACTGAAGCTTTCTTT. Protein product: CASQPPGRLNTEAFF. Full variable domain (remainder filled in from reference TRBV19 and TRBJ1-1): DGGITQSPKYLFRKEGQNVTLSCEQNLNHDAMYWYRQDPGQGLRLIYYSQIVNDFQKGDIAEGYSVSREKKESFPLTVTSAQKNPTAFYLCASQPPGRLNTEAFFGQGTRLTVV.

The chain has TRBV4-3 and TRBJ2-1, with 10 bases identical to TRBD2. The CDR3 is 18 amino acids. The germline CDR1 and CDR2 sequences are LGHNA and YSLEER. V gave up 4 bases and J gave up 0 bases; unmatched junction bases: 9. The CDR3 sequence: CASSPLAGVPSSYNEQFF. CDR3 sequence (DNA): TGCGCCAGCAGCCCCCTAGCGGGGGTCCCGAGCTCCTACAATGAGCAGTTCTTC.

This sequence joins TRBV25-1 and TRBJ1-6, with a weak D call TRBD1 (5 bases). This CDR3 contains 16 residues. Germline loops: CDR1 MGHDK, CDR2 SYGVNS. V shed 1 base and J shed 7 bases, with 14 bases lying between them. The CDR3 nucleotides are TGTGCCAGCAGTGAATTCGGCGCGGGGGGGAATTCACCCCTCCACTTT. It codes for CASSEFGAGGNSPLHF.

This clone has only one observation. Here the CDR3 DNA reads TGTGCCAGCAGGGAGAGCGGGCTCCACAGGTCCGGGGAGCTGTTTTTT. Protein sequence: CASRESGLHRSGELFF. The V gene is TRBV3-1 (or the pseudogene TRBV3-2), the J gene TRBJ2-2, with a weak D call TRBD2 (6 bases). CDR3 length: 16 amino acids. Germline V CDR1 and CDR2: LGHDT, YNNKEL (reference sequence). The V end was cut by 6 bases, the J end by 6 bases, with 20 bases between.

This clone was seen only once. In DNA form, the CDR3 reads TGTGCCAGCAGCTTACAGCAGGACAGAGCCTACGAGCAGTACTTC. Translated, it gives CASSLQQDRAYEQYF. This chain uses TRBV7-2 with TRBJ2-7; D might be TRBD1 (6 bases). CDR3 length: 15 residues. Trimming took 2 bases from V and 2 from J, leaving 13 bases between them. Germline assignment: CDR1 SGHTA and CDR2 FQGNSA.

The chain carries TRBV7-2 and TRBJ2-7; TRBD1 agrees at 11 bases. The CDR3 sequence is 14 residues long. The V segment lost 5 bases and the J segment 4 bases; nucleotides outside the gene matches: 4. Looked up from germline, CDR1 is SGHTA and CDR2 is FQGNSA. CDR3 DNA sequence: TGTGCCAGCAGCCCGGACAGGGGGCAGTACGAGCAGTACTTC. It is translated as CASSPDRGQYEQYF. The complete variable domain, with remaining parts taken from reference TRBV7-2 and TRBJ2-7, reads GAGVSQSPSNKVTEKGKDVELRCDPISGHTALYWYRQSLGQGLEFLIYFQGNSAPDKSGLPSDRFSAERTGGSVSTLTIQRTQQEDSAVYLCASSPDRGQYEQYFGPGTRLTVT.

This clone was observed a handful of times. The chain uses TRBV6-1 and TRBJ2-5; a weak D match, TRBD2 (5 bases). Per the germline V gene, CDR1 is MNHNS and CDR2 is SASEGT. The CDR3 spans 16 residues. The V gene lost 3 bases and the J gene lost 2 bases, with 16 bases spanning the gap. CDR3 DNA sequence: TGTGCCAGCAGTGAGCTGGACTCGACGAATCAAGAGACCCAGTACTTC. Residues: CASSELDSTNQETQYF.

The rearrangement links TRBV6-1 to TRBJ2-2; unclear D gene. Germline CDR1 is MNHNS and CDR2 is SASEGT. The V and J ends lost 1 base and 3 bases respectively, with 6 bases between them. CDR3 length: 14 amino acids. The CDR3 region is CASSEGLDTGELFF. In DNA, the CDR3 is TGTGCCAGCAGTGAAGGGTTGGACACCGGGGAGCTGTTTTTT.

The rearrangement joins TRBV29-1 to TRBJ1-4; TRBD1 agrees at 9 bases. The CDR3 consists of 13 residues. V lost 6 bases to trimming and J lost 4 bases; unmatched junction nucleotides: 3. Germline V lookup: CDR1 SQVTM, CDR2 ANQGSEA. CDR3 DNA: TGCAGCGTCGTGGACAGGGGTAATGAAAAACTGTTTTTT. Encoded protein: CSVVDRGNEKLFF. The full variable domain, its missing parts supplied by reference TRBV29-1 and TRBJ1-4, is SAVISQKPSRDICQRGTSLTIQCQVDSQVTMMFWYRQQPGQSLTLIATANQGSEATYESGFVIDKFPISRPNLTFSTLTVSNMSPEDSSIYLCSVVDRGNEKLFFGSGTQLSVL.

The J gene is TRBJ2-1, the V gene TRBV24-1; tentative D call: TRBD2 (5 bases). The CDR3 runs 17 residues. The germline V gene has CDR1 KGHDR and CDR2 SFDVKD. The V and J ends lost 3 bases and 0 bases respectively, with 14 bases between them. The CDR3 here is CATSDTRRESSYNEQFF. CDR3 nucleotides: TGTGCCACCAGTGATACCCGACGGGAAAGCTCCTACAATGAGCAGTTCTTC.

This chain connects TRBV27 to TRBJ2-5; D is possibly TRBD1 (6 bases). The V gene lost 5 bases and the J gene lost 7 bases, with 20 bases spanning the gap. The CDR3 runs 15 residues. Per the germline V gene, CDR1 is MNHEY and CDR2 is SMNVEV (reference sequence). CDR3 nucleotides: TGTGCCAGCAGTCCCAGGGGAGTACCCATCAGGACCCAGTACTTC. Residues: CASSPRGVPIRTQYF.

This chain joins TRBV5-1 and TRBJ1-4; 12 positions agree with TRBD1. V shed 4 bases and J 2 bases; nucleotides not matched to a gene: 3. The CDR3 extends over 16 amino acids. Germline V gives CDR1 SGHRS, CDR2 YFSETQ. The CDR3 reads CASSPGTGGTNEKLFF. CDR3 coding DNA: TGCGCCAGCAGCCCTGGGACAGGGGGCACTAATGAAAAACTGTTTTTT.

This clone was observed a single time. CDR3 nucleotide sequence: TGTGCCAGCAGTTTTCCGACAGGGGATGTGAAGACCCAGTACTTC. This encodes CASSFPTGDVKTQYF. The chain has TRBV6-5 and TRBJ2-5, with 8 bases aligning to TRBD1. With 4 bases clipped from V and 6 bases from J, the junction kept 10 bases outside the gene matches. The CDR3 covers 15 residues. Per the germline V gene, CDR1 is MNHEY and CDR2 is SVGAGI.

The rearrangement uses TRBV7-6 and TRBJ2-3; no clear D. The CDR3 runs to 15 residues. Trimming pared 1 base from V and 3 bases from J, leaving 11 bases between. Looked up from germline, CDR1 is SGHVS and CDR2 is FNYEAQ. The CDR3: CASSLGVSRTDTQYF. The CDR3, as DNA: TGTGCCAGCAGCTTAGGAGTTTCCCGGACAGATACGCAGTATTTT.

In DNA form, the CDR3 reads TGTGCCAGCAGTCTGTCTAGCGGGGACACCGGGGAGCTGTTTTTT. Protein sequence: CASSLSSGDTGELFF. The chain combines TRBV6-2 or TRBV6-3 with TRBJ2-2; the match to TRBD2 covers 9 bases. Trimming removed 5 bases from V and 3 bases from J; junction bases left unmatched: 4. Germline CDR1 MNHEY, CDR2 SVGEGT. This CDR3 has 15 amino acids.

On this clone: An end of the junction differs from the germline gene, which may be a read error. The CDR3 reads CASSTGRVGANVLTF. Written as DNA, the CDR3 is TGTGCTAGCAGCACCGGGAGGGTCGGGGCCAACGTCCTGACTTTC. The chain combines TRBV7-7 with TRBJ2-6; 8 bases are a match to TRBD2. Germline V CDR1 and CDR2: SSHAT, FNYEAQ (reference sequence). The CDR3 is made up of 15 amino acids.

The V gene is TRBV19, the J gene TRBJ2-7; 13 positions agree with TRBD2. Germline loops: CDR1 LNHDA, CDR2 SQIVND (reference sequence). This CDR3 is built from 15 residues. The V segment lost 6 bases and the J segment 0 bases; nucleotides outside the gene matches: 2. CDR3 nucleotides: TGTGCCAGTAGAAGGACTAGCGGGAGCTCCTACGAGCAGTACTTC. Translating it yields CASRRTSGSSYEQYF.

The chain links TRBV7-2 to TRBJ1-4, with 9 positions matching TRBD1. The V segment lost 3 bases and the J segment 8 bases; nucleotides outside the gene matches: 7. Germline CDR1 SGHTA, CDR2 FQGNSA. There are 15 residues in the CDR3. The DNA of the CDR3 is TGTGCCAGCAGCTTGGAACAGGGGGCTGTAGAAAAACTGTTTTTT. The encoded protein is CASSLEQGAVEKLFF. The entire variable domain, with the rest obtained from reference TRBV7-2 and TRBJ1-4, is as follows: GAGVSQSPSNKVTEKGKDVELRCDPISGHTALYWYRQSLGQGLEFLIYFQGNSAPDKSGLPSDRFSAERTGGSVSTLTIQRTQQEDSAVYLCASSLEQGAVEKLFFGSGTQLSVL.

The DNA of the CDR3 is TGTGCCAGCAGCCGAGAGTTGGGGTACACTGAAGCTTTCTTT. Translation: CASSRELGYTEAFF. This chain connects TRBV5-4 to TRBJ1-1, with D unresolved. The germline gives CDR1 SGHNT, CDR2 YYREEE (reference sequence). Trimming left V 4 bases short and J 3 bases short, with 13 bases between. CDR3 size: 14 residues. The variable domain in full, with the rest retrieved from reference TRBV5-4 and TRBJ1-1, is ETGVTQSPTHLIKTRGQQVTLRCSSQSGHNTVSWYQQALGQGPQFIFQYYREEENGRGNFPPRFSGLQFPNYSSELNVNALELDDSALYLCASSRELGYTEAFFGQGTRLTVV.

J is TRBJ1-5 and V is TRBV19; 8 nucleotides align to TRBD1. Germline assignment: CDR1 LNHDA and CDR2 SQIVND (reference sequence). The CDR3 sequence is 16 residues long. V gave up 8 bases and J gave up 0 bases; unmatched junction bases: 9. The CDR3 DNA sequence: TGTGCCAGTGACGACAGGGGAAGCTATAGCAATCAGCCCCAGCATTTT. This gives the protein CASDDRGSYSNQPQHF.

The chain recombines TRBV2 with TRBJ1-1, with 9 bases lining up with TRBD1. The junction had 9 bases not matched to a gene; V was cut back by 5 bases and J by 11 bases. The CDR3 is 13 amino acids. The germline CDR1 and CDR2 sequences are SNHLY and FYNNEI. CDR3 in DNA: TGTGCCAGCAGTCCGGGACAGGGCCCTAGGGCTTTCTTT. It translates to CASSPGQGPRAFF.

The J gene is TRBJ1-5, the V gene TRBV5-8; 11 nucleotides align to TRBD1. V trimming: 5 bases; J trimming: 6 bases; junction bases outside the gene matches: 13. This CDR3 has 17 amino acids. The germline V gene has CDR1 SGHTS and CDR2 YDEGEE. The CDR3 sequence: CASRVGTGGSSSQPQHF. The CDR3 DNA reads as TGTGCCAGCAGAGTTGGGACAGGGGGGTCTAGTAGTCAGCCCCAGCATTTT.

This clone came up once. The chain joins TRBV12-5 to TRBJ2-1; D may be TRBD2 (7 bases). The CDR3 covers 14 residues. Trimming took 6 bases from V and 7 from J, leaving 16 bases between them. The V gene's germline CDR1 is LGHNT and CDR2 FRNRAP. CDR3 nucleotides: TGTGCTAGTGGCTACCTGGCGGGGGCAAATGAGCAGTTCTTC. The encoded protein is CASGYLAGANEQFF.

For the CDR3, the DNA is TGCGCCAGCAGCTTGTCGCGGGGGGCCGTCAGCTCCTACAATGAGCAGTTCTTC. Its protein is CASSLSRGAVSSYNEQFF. V usage is TRBV5-1 and J usage is TRBJ2-1; 8 bases are a match to TRBD2. Losses at the gene ends were 1 base for V and 0 bases for J; bases not matched to a gene: 9. The CDR3 contains 18 residues. Germline V gives CDR1 SGHRS, CDR2 YFSETQ.

V usage is TRBV7-8 and J usage is TRBJ2-7; the match to TRBD1 covers 9 bases. The CDR3 covers 14 residues. In germline, CDR1 is SGHVS, CDR2 FQNEAQ. V lost 5 bases, J lost 2 bases, and 4 bases stayed unmatched. CDR3 amino acids: CASSPRDRAYEQYF. The CDR3 DNA is TGTGCCAGCAGCCCCCGGGACAGGGCCTACGAGCAGTACTTC.

The chain employs TRBV7-9 and TRBJ2-3, with unresolved D. The CDR3 totals 12 residues. The ends were cut back, 5 bases at V and 6 bases at J, with 9 bases in the middle. In germline, CDR1 is SEHNR, CDR2 FQNEAQ (reference sequence). Written as DNA, the CDR3 is TGTGCCAGCAGCCAAAGCAGGGATACGCAGTATTTT. As protein: CASSQSRDTQYF.

The chain uses TRBV2 and TRBJ1-1; 9 bases agree with TRBD1. Per germline, CDR1 SNHLY and CDR2 FYNNEI. The CDR3 covers 14 residues. V was clipped by 8 bases and J by 4 bases; unmatched bases: 8. The CDR3, as DNA: TGTGCCAGCGTCCGGGACAGGGCGTCCACTGAAGCTTTCTTT. The encoded protein is CASVRDRASTEAFF.

The rearrangement uses TRBV27 and TRBJ2-7; D gene ambiguous. Germline CDR1 reads MNHEY; CDR2 reads SMNVEV (reference sequence). This CDR3 is 14 amino acids long. V was cut by 0 bases and J by 0 bases, with 6 bases left in between. The CDR3 region has the DNA TGTGCCAGCAGTTTATCTCCAGCCTCCTACGAGCAGTACTTC. Protein product: CASSLSPASYEQYF.

The chain joins TRBV11-2 to TRBJ1-6, with D perhaps matching TRBD1 (5 bases). V was shortened by 5 bases and J by 9 bases, with 17 bases between the two germline ends. The CDR3 is made up of 15 amino acids. Germline V gene lookup returns CDR1 SGHAT and CDR2 FQNNGV. CDR3 coding DNA: TGTGCCAGCAGCGGACACCACCCGGACGCTTCACCCCTCCACTTT. Translation: CASSGHHPDASPLHF.